This TCR beta chain was identified during a study of blood T cell repertoires in COVID-19. The CDR3 covers 13 residues. In germline, CDR1 is KGHSH, CDR2 LQKENI. Trimming took off 6 bases at V and 4 bases at J, with 12 bases between the two ends. In its sample, this clone was seen a few times. The protocol was immunoSEQ multiplex PCR, while the TCRdb copy is restricted to in-frame clones and leaves out a portion. The sample lists roughly 180,000 clones, 82% occurring once. The receptor was isolated from a woman between 25 and 40 years old with acute or convalescent COVID-19. The chain has TRBV18 and TRBJ1-1, with D perhaps matching TRBD1 (6 bases). Sequencing was performed on peripheral blood. The CDR3, as DNA: TGTGCCAGCTCCCAGGGGCGAGGCACTGAAGCTTTCTTT. Protein sequence: CASSQGRGTEAFF. Variable domain in full (rest from reference TRBV18 and TRBJ1-1): NAGVMQNPRHLVRRRGQEARLRCSPMKGHSHVYWYRQLPEEGLKFMVYLQKENIIDESGMPKERFSAEFPKEGPSILRIQQVVRGDSAAYFCASSQGRGTEAFFGQGTRLTVV.